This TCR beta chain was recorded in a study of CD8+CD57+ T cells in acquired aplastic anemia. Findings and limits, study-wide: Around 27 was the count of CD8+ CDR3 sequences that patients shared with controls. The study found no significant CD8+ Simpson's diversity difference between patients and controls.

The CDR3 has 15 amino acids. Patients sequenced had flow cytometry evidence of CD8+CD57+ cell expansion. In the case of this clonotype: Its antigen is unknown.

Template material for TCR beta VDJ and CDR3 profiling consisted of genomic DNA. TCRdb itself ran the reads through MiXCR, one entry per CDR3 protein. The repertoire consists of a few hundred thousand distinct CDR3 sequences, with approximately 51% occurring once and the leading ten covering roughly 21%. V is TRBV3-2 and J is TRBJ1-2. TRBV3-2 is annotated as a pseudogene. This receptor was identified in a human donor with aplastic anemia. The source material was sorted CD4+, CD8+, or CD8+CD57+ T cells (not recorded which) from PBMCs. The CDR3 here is CAGSQDTRRVTGYTF. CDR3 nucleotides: TGTGCCGGCAGCCAAGATACGAGACGGGTTACTGGCTACACCTTC.